This passage covers 27 T cell receptor beta chains from one sample sequenced in a study of identical twins. TCRdb redid the calling of the 5' RACE reads with MiXCR, one entry per CDR3 protein. Here the sample spans fewer than 350,000 distinct CDR3 sequences, under 9.5% being singletons. In addition, the sample was reused for a study of yellow fever vaccine responses in identical twins.

Input material: memory (CD45RO+) T cells sorted from blood. The origin of the receptors is a woman aged 18 to 35 in good health.

In this sample, this clonotype turned up a few times. This chain joins TRBV27 and TRBJ2-1, with 10 bases identical to TRBD2. Germline V CDR1 and CDR2: MNHEY, SMNVEV (reference sequence). The CDR3 contains 16 residues. Losses at the gene ends were 5 bases for V and 6 bases for J; bases not matched to a gene: 10. The CDR3, as DNA: TGTGCCAGCAGTCGACAACTAAGGACTAGCGGCAATGAGCAGTTCTTC. Amino acids: CASSRQLRTSGNEQFF.

There are a few counts of this clonotype. The chain uses TRBV28 and TRBJ2-7; TRBD2 matches 15 bases. V lost 5 bases, J lost 3 bases, and 11 bases stayed unmatched. The CDR3 length is 18 residues. Germline CDR1 reads MDHEN; CDR2 reads SYDVKM. CDR3 in DNA: TGTGCCAGCAGTCAAAGGGGACTAGCGGGGGGACCCGGCTACGAGCAGTACGTC. Its protein product is CASSQRGLAGGPGYEQYV.

This clonotype has just a few counts. The chain combines TRBV5-6 with TRBJ2-7; 9 bases line up with TRBD1. CDR3 length: 15 residues. J was trimmed by 6 bases and V by 0 bases; bases with no gene match: 7. CDR1 SGHDT and CDR2 YYEEEE come from the germline V gene. CDR3 protein: CASSLVGQGSGEQYV. The CDR3 coding sequence is TGTGCCAGCAGCTTGGTGGGACAGGGATCAGGCGAGCAGTACGTC.

This clonotype occurred many times. The gene calls are TRBV7-3 and TRBJ2-1, with a tentative D call TRBD2 (5 bases). Between the trimmed V and J ends, which lost 5 bases and 7 bases, there was a span of 15 bases. CDR1 and CDR2 from the germline V gene are SGHTA and FQGTGA. The CDR3 length is 14 residues. In DNA form, the CDR3 reads TGTGCCAGCAGCGCCGGGGTGCTAGGGAATGAGCAGTTCTTC. Amino acid sequence: CASSAGVLGNEQFF.

This clonotype was detected ten times or more. This chain uses TRBV5-1 with TRBJ2-7; D is ambiguous. Per the germline V gene, CDR1 is SGHRS and CDR2 is YFSETQ. V lost 0 bases and J lost 2, with 6 bases in between. The CDR3 has 13 residues. CDR3 coding DNA: TGCGCCAGCAGCTTGGACAACGCCTACGAGCAGTACTTC. This gives the protein CASSLDNAYEQYF. Combining the CDR3 with reference TRBV5-1 and TRBJ2-7 gives the whole variable domain KAGVTQTPRYLIKTRGQQVTLSCSPISGHRSVSWYQQTPGQGLQFLFEYFSETQRNKGNFPGRFSGRQFSNSRSEMNVSTLELGDSALYLCASSLDNAYEQYFGPGTRLTVT.

This clonotype was counted a few times. CDR3 nucleotides: TGTGCCAGCAGCCCCGACGGGAGGGCCTCCTACGAGCAGTACTTC. Translating it yields CASSPDGRASYEQYF. The chain uses TRBV12-3 or TRBV12-4 and TRBJ2-7; 8 bases agree with TRBD2. This CDR3 region has 15 residues. V shed 6 bases and J 0 bases; nucleotides not matched to a gene: 7.

Points on this clonotype: Compared with germline, one end of the junction differs, possibly owing to a read error. V and J are TRBV20-1 and TRBJ2-5; D ambiguous. The CDR3 has 11 residues. The germline gives CDR1 DFQATT, CDR2 SNEGSKA (reference sequence). The CDR3 sequence is CRASSRETQYF. CDR3 bases: TGCAGAGCTAGTAGTAGGGAGACCCAGTACTTC.

This clonotype occurred many times. The CDR3 protein is CASGLAGGNYGYTF. In DNA form, the CDR3 reads TGTGCTAGTGGTTTGGCGGGGGGGAACTATGGCTACACCTTC. The chain links TRBV12-5 to TRBJ1-2; D possibly corresponds to TRBD1 (5 bases). Germline CDR1 LGHNT, CDR2 FRNRAP. V was trimmed by 1 base and J by 2 bases, leaving 8 bases between them. The CDR3 is made up of 14 amino acids.

This chain uses TRBV18 with TRBJ2-1, with 13 bases aligning to TRBD2. This CDR3 is built from 16 residues. CDR1 is KGHSH and CDR2 is LQKENI in the germline V gene. V shed 6 bases and J 9 bases; nucleotides not matched to a gene: 11. CDR3 region: CASSRVATSGRTEQFF. CDR3 DNA: TGTGCCAGCTCCCGAGTCGCGACTAGCGGGAGGACTGAGCAGTTCTTC.

This clonotype has just a few counts. CDR3 nucleotides: TGCAGTGCTAGAGATCCCCTCAGTCCCTCCTACGAGCAGTACTTC. Amino acid sequence: CSARDPLSPSYEQYF. The rearrangement uses TRBV20-1 and TRBJ2-7; no reliable D call. Germline CDR1 DFQATT, CDR2 SNEGSKA (reference sequence). This CDR3 is built from 15 residues. Trimming left V 0 bases short and J 0 bases short, with 12 bases between.

This clonotype was detected many times. The chain recombines TRBV12-3 or TRBV12-4 with TRBJ2-7, with D tentatively TRBD1 or TRBD2 (5 bases each). V dropped 5 bases and J dropped 0 bases, with 8 bases sitting between them. The length of the CDR3 is 13 residues. The CDR3 coding sequence is TGTGCCAGCAGTGGGGACCCCTCCTACGAGCAGTACTTC. This codes for CASSGDPSYEQYF.

The V gene is TRBV6-5, the J gene TRBJ1-1; D remains unclear. Germline V CDR1 and CDR2: MNHEY, SVGAGI. The CDR3 is 15 residues long. Trimming stripped 5 bases from V and 5 bases from J, with 18 bases between. CDR3 coding DNA: TGTGCCAGCAGTAACGGCTGGTCCCTTGGGACTGAAGCTTTCTTT. Its translation: CASSNGWSLGTEAFF.

The DNA of the CDR3 is TGTGCCAGCAGTCGGACAGGCGGTGGCTACACCTTC. Translating it yields CASSRTGGGYTF. The genes are TRBV27 and TRBJ1-2; 7 bases are a match to TRBD1. The CDR3 length is 12 residues. The germline gives CDR1 MNHEY, CDR2 SMNVEV (reference sequence). V gave up 5 bases and J gave up 7 bases; unmatched junction bases: 4.

This clonotype was seen a handful of times. The rearrangement uses TRBV10-3 and TRBJ2-5; the match to TRBD1 covers 8 bases. Germline V CDR1 and CDR2: ENHRY, SYGVKD. V lost 4 bases and J lost 7; bases outside the gene matches: 8. The CDR3 consists of 14 residues. The CDR3 is CAISVGTGLLTQYF. The CDR3 DNA reads as TGTGCCATCAGTGTAGGGACAGGATTATTGACCCAGTACTTC.

V is TRBV18 and J is TRBJ2-1, with D possibly TRBD2 on 5 matching bases. V was trimmed by 2 bases and J by 4 bases, leaving 12 bases between them. Looked up from germline, CDR1 is KGHSH and CDR2 is LQKENI. The CDR3 is 15 amino acids. The CDR3 DNA reads TGTGCCAGCTCACCATATAGCGAGTTGTACAATGAGCAGTTCTTC. Residues: CASSPYSELYNEQFF.

In this sample, this clonotype turned up a few times. The V and J genes are TRBV19 and TRBJ2-2, with D uncertain. CDR1 LNHDA and CDR2 SQIVND come from the germline V gene (reference sequence). V shed 6 bases and J shed 3 bases, with 8 bases lying between them. This CDR3 spans 13 amino acids. The CDR3 spells CASRFAHTGELFF. CDR3 coding DNA: TGTGCCAGTAGGTTTGCCCACACCGGGGAGCTGTTTTTT. Full variable domain (outside the CDR3, taken from reference TRBV19 and TRBJ2-2): DGGITQSPKYLFRKEGQNVTLSCEQNLNHDAMYWYRQDPGQGLRLIYYSQIVNDFQKGDIAEGYSVSREKKESFPLTVTSAQKNPTAFYLCASRFAHTGELFFGEGSRLTVL.

The V call is TRBV12-3 or TRBV12-4, the J call TRBJ2-1, with 9 bases identical to TRBD1. Trimming cost V 7 bases and J 5 bases; bases outside gene matches: 9. The CDR3 totals 15 residues. CDR3 in DNA: TGTGCCAGCAACCCCGGGACAGGGTACAACAATGAGCAGTTCTTC. Translated: CASNPGTGYNNEQFF.

This clonotype was counted between two and nine times. This chain links TRBV18 with TRBJ1-1; perhaps TRBD1 as D (5 bases). V lost 3 bases and J 6 bases, leaving 11 bases between the germline ends. CDR1 and CDR2 from the germline V gene are KGHSH and LQKENI. The CDR3 has 13 residues. The CDR3 loop is CASSPSQGAEAFF. The CDR3 DNA reads TGTGCCAGCTCACCGAGCCAGGGAGCTGAAGCTTTCTTT.

This clonotype was recorded a few times. The chain links TRBV28 to TRBJ2-7, with D unclear. The germline CDR1 and CDR2 sequences are MDHEN and SYDVKM. This CDR3 spans 13 amino acids. Trimming left V 3 bases short and J 1 base short, with 7 bases between. The CDR3 DNA reads as TGTGCCAGCAGTTTTTCTTGGTCCTACGAGCAGTACGTC. This translates into CASSFSWSYEQYV.

Ten or more counts support this clonotype. V usage is TRBV24-1 and J usage is TRBJ2-1; 8 bases map to TRBD1. J lost 5 bases, V lost 1 base, and 9 bases had no gene match. CDR1 and CDR2 (germline): KGHDR, SFDVKD. The CDR3 loop spans 17 amino acids. The CDR3: CATSDLTDRDNHNEQFF. The CDR3, as DNA: TGTGCCACCAGTGATTTAACGGACAGGGATAATCACAATGAGCAGTTCTTC.

This clonotype has at least ten counts. The V gene is TRBV12-3 or TRBV12-4, the J gene TRBJ1-2; possibly TRBD1 for D (5 bases). This CDR3 contains 12 residues. Trimming cost V 7 bases and J 3 bases, with 9 bases left between them. CDR3 sequence: CASNTGDYGYTF. The CDR3 DNA follows: TGTGCCAGCAATACAGGCGACTATGGCTACACCTTC.

This clonotype was seen repeatedly, ten times or more. V is TRBV12-3 or TRBV12-4 and J is TRBJ2-4; D is unclear. The CDR3 is made up of 17 amino acids. The V and J ends lost 3 bases and 0 bases respectively, with 15 bases between them. The chain's CDR3 is CASSLIQGSLAKNIQYF. CDR3 sequence (DNA): TGTGCCAGCAGTTTGATACAAGGATCGTTAGCCAAAAACATTCAGTACTTC.

This clonotype was recorded at least ten times. V gene TRBV7-6 combines with J gene TRBJ1-3, with TRBD1 matching over 7 bases. Germline CDR1 is SGHVS and CDR2 is FNYEAQ. V trimming: 4 bases; J trimming: 3 bases; junction bases outside the gene matches: 3. This CDR3 has 14 residues. DNA for the CDR3: TGTGCCAGCAGCTCGGACAGGATTGGAAACACCATATATTTT. Translated: CASSSDRIGNTIYF. The full variable domain, in which reference TRBV7-6 and TRBJ1-3 provide the parts outside the CDR3, is GAGVSQSPRYKVTKRGQDVALRCDPISGHVSLYWYRQALGQGPEFLTYFNYEAQQDKSGLPNDRFSAERPEGSISTLTIQRTEQRDSAMYRCASSSDRIGNTIYFGEGSWLTVV.

At least ten counts were recorded for this clonotype. Written as DNA, the CDR3 is TGCGCCAGCAGCATGACAGCGAACCCCTACGAGCAGTACTTC. Translation gives CASSMTANPYEQYF. The chain uses TRBV5-1 and TRBJ2-7; maybe TRBD1 (5 bases). Germline V lookup: CDR1 SGHRS, CDR2 YFSETQ. CDR3 length: 14 residues. V lost 4 bases to trimming and J lost 2 bases, with 13 bases between them.

This clonotype was counted a few times. The J gene is TRBJ1-2, the V gene TRBV24-1; D might be TRBD1 (6 bases). Looked up from germline, CDR1 is KGHDR and CDR2 is SFDVKD. Deletions cut 3 bases from V and 5 bases from J, with 15 bases between. The CDR3 is 15 residues long. In DNA, the CDR3 is TGTGCCACCAGTGATCCCGGACAGTTTCCGTATGGCTACACCTTC. Translating it yields CATSDPGQFPYGYTF.

This clonotype was recorded many times. CDR3 sequence: CASSPVRGSGELFF. The CDR3, as DNA: TGTGCCAGCAGTCCCGTCAGGGGATCCGGGGAGCTGTTTTTT. The chain combines TRBV12-3 or TRBV12-4 with TRBJ2-2, with a possible D match to TRBD1 (6 bases). The germline V and J ends were trimmed by 5 bases and 6 bases, with 13 bases remaining between them. The CDR3 has 14 residues.

Regarding this clonotype: The junction and the germline gene differ at one end; a read error may be behind it. V is TRBV3-1 and J is TRBJ2-1, with D possibly TRBD1 on 5 matching bases. Germline CDR1 reads LGHDT; CDR2 reads YNNKEL (reference sequence). The CDR3 extends over 15 amino acids. CDR3 bases: TGTGCCTGCAGCCAAGAAGGGGTGGCCTACAATGAGCAGTTCTTC. It codes for CACSQEGVAYNEQFF.